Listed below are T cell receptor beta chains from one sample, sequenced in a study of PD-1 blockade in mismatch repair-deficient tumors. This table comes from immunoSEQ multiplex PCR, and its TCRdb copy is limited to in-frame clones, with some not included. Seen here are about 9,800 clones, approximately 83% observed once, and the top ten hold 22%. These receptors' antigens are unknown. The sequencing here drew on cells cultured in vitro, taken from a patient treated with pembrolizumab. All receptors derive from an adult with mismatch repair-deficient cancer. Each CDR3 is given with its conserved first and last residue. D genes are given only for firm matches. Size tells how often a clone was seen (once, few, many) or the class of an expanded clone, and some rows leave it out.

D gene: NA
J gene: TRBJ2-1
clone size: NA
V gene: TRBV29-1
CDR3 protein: CSVESESYNEQFF
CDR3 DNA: TGCAGCGTGGAAAGCGAATCCTACAATGAGCAGTTCTTC

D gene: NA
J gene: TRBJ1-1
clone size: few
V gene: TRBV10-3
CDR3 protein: CAISVGNTEAFF
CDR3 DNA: TGTGCCATCAGTGTCGGGAACACTGAAGCTTTCTTT

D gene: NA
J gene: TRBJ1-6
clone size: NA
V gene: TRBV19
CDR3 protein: CASSIDRAFNSPLHF
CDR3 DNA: TGTGCCAGTAGTATAGACAGGGCCTTTAATTCACCCCTCCACTTT

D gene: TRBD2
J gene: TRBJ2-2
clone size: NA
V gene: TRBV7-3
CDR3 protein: CASSLGTSANTGELFF
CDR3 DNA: TGTGCCAGCAGCTTGGGGACTAGCGCCAACACCGGGGAGCTGTTTTTT

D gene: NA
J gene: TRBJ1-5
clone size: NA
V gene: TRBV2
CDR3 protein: CASRLEGHSNQPQHF
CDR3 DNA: TGTGCCAGCAGACTGGAGGGCCATAGCAATCAGCCCCAGCATTTT

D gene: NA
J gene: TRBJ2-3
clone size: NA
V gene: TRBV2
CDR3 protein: CASSEQGGNTDTQYF
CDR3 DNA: TGTGCCAGCAGTGAACAGGGGGGTAACACAGATACGCAGTATTTT

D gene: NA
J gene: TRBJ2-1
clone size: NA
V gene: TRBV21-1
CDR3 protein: CASSKERTHNEQFF
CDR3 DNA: TGTGCCAGCAGCAAAGAACGGACCCACAATGAGCAGTTCTTC

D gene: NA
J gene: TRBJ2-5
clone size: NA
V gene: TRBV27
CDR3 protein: CASRSYGQSQETQYF
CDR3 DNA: TGTGCCAGCAGATCCTATGGACAGTCCCAAGAGACCCAGTACTTC

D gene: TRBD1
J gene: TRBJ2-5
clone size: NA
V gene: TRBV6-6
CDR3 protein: CASSYWTGALEETQYF
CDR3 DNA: TGTGCCAGCAGTTACTGGACAGGGGCCTTGGAAGAGACCCAGTACTTC

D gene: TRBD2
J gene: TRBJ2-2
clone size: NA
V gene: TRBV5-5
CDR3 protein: CASSYRTSGNTGELFF
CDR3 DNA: TGTGCCAGCAGCTATCGCACTAGCGGGAACACCGGGGAGCTGTTTTTT